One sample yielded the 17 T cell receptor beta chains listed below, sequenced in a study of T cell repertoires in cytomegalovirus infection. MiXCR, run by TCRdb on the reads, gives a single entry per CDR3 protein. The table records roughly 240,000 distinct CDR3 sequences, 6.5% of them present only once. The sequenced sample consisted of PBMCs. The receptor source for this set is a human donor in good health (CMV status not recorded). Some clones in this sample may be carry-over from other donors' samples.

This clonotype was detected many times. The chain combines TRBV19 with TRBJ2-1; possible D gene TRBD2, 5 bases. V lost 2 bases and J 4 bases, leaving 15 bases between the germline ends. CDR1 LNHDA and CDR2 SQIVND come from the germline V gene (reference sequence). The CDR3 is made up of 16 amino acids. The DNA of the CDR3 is TGTGCCAGTAGTATAATAGACTCCCCGGGGTACAATGAGCAGTTCTTC. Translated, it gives CASSIIDSPGYNEQFF. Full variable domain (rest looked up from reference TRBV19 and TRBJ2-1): DGGITQSPKYLFRKEGQNVTLSCEQNLNHDAMYWYRQDPGQGLRLIYYSQIVNDFQKGDIAEGYSVSREKKESFPLTVTSAQKNPTAFYLCASSIIDSPGYNEQFFGPGTRLTVL.

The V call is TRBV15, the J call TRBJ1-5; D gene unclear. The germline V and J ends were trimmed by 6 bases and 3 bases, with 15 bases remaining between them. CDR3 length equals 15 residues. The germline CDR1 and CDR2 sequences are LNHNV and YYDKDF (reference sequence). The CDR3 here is CATSDGRQSNQPQHF. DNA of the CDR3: TGTGCCACCAGTGATGGGCGTCAATCCAATCAGCCCCAGCATTTT.

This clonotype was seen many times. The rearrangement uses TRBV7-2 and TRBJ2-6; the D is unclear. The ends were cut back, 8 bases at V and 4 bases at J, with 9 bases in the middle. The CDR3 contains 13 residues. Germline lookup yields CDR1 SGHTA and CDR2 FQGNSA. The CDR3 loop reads CASGLGGANVLTF. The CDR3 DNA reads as TGTGCCAGCGGCCTCGGCGGGGCCAACGTCCTGACTTTC.

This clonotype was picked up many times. Here the CDR3 reads CASKRTGGYNEQFF. The CDR3 DNA reads TGTGCCAGCAAGAGGACAGGGGGCTACAATGAGCAGTTCTTC. The rearrangement links TRBV12-3 or TRBV12-4 to TRBJ2-1; 10 bases are a match to TRBD1. J lost 3 bases, V lost 7 bases, and 3 bases had no gene match. The CDR3 extends over 14 amino acids.

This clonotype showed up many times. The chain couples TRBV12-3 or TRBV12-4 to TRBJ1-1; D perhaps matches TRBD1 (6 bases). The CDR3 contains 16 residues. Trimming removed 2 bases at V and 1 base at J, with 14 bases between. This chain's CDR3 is CASSLTRGWANTEAFF. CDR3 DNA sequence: TGTGCCAGCAGTTTAACCAGGGGTTGGGCGAACACTGAAGCTTTCTTT.

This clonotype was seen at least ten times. CDR3 in amino acids: CSAPSRDRGYGYTF. The CDR3 DNA reads as TGCAGTGCCCCGTCCCGGGACAGGGGTTATGGCTACACCTTC. The chain is built from TRBV20-1 and TRBJ1-2; 10 bases agree with TRBD1. CDR1 is DFQATT, CDR2 SNEGSKA, per germline (reference sequence). This CDR3 region has 14 residues. V was pared by 6 bases and J by 5 bases, with 9 bases of the junction left unmatched.

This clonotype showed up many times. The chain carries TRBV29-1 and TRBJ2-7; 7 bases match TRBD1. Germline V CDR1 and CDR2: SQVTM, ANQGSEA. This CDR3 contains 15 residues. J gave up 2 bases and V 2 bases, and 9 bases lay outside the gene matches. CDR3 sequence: CSVESGRGLTYEQYF. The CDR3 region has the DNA TGCAGCGTTGAAAGTGGCAGGGGGTTGACCTACGAGCAGTACTTC.

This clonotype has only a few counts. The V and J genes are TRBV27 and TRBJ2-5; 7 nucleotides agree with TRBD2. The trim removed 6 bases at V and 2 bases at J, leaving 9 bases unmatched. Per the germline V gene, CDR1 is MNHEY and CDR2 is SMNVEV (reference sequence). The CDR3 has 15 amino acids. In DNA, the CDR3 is TGTGCCAGCAGCCGGGGGACTAACAAACAAGAGACCCAGTACTTC. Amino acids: CASSRGTNKQETQYF.

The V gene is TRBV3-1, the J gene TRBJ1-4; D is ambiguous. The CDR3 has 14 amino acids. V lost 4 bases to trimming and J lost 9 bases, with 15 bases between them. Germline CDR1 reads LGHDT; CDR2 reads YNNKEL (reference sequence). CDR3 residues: CASSPLAVGKKLFF. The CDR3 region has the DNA TGTGCCAGCAGCCCCTTGGCGGTCGGGAAAAAACTGTTTTTT.

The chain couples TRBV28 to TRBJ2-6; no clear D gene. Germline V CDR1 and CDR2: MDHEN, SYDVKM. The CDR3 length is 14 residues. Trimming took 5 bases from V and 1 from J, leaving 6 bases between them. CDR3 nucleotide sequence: TGTGCCAGCAGTCAGATTTCTGGGGCCAACGTCCTGACTTTC. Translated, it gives CASSQISGANVLTF.

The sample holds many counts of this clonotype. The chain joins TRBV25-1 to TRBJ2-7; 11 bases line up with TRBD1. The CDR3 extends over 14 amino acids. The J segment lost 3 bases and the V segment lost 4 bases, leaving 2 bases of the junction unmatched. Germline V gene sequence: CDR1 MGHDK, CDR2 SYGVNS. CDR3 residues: CASSAGTGGYEQYF. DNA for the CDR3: TGTGCCAGCAGTGCCGGGACAGGGGGCTACGAGCAGTACTTC.

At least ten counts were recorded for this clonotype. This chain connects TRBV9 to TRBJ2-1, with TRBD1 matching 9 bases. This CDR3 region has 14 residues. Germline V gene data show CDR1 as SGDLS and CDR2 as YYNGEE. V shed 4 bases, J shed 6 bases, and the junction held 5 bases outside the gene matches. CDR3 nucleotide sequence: TGTGCCAGCAGCCCAGGACAGGGGACCAATGAGCAGTTCTTC. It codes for CASSPGQGTNEQFF.

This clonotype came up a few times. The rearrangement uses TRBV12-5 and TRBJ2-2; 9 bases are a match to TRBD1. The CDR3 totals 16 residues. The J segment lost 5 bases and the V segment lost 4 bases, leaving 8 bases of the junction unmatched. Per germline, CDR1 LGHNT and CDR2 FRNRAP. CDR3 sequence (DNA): TGTGCTAGTGGTTCCGGGACAGGGATTCTAACCGGGGAGCTGTTTTTT. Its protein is CASGSGTGILTGELFF.

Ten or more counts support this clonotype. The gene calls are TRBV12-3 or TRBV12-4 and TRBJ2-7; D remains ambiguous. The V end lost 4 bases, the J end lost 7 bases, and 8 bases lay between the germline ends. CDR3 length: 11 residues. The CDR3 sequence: CASSYSGEQYF. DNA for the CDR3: TGTGCCAGCAGTTATTCGGGTGAGCAGTACTTC.

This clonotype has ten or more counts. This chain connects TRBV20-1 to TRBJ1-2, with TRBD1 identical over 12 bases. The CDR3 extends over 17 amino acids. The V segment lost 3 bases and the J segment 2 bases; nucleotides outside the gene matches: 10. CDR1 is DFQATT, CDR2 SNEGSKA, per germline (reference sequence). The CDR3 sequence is CSARLGQGARMNYGYTF. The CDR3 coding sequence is TGCAGTGCTAGGTTGGGACAGGGGGCAAGAATGAACTATGGCTACACCTTC.

The CDR3 nucleotides are TGCAGTGCTCCGGATAGCGGGGGGCCCGGAGAGACCCAGTACTTC. Encoded protein: CSAPDSGGPGETQYF. V usage is TRBV20-1 and J usage is TRBJ2-5; 10 nucleotides line up with TRBD2. The germline gives CDR1 DFQATT, CDR2 SNEGSKA (reference sequence). After removal of 5 bases from V and 4 bases from J, the junction contained 10 bases not matched to a gene. The CDR3 loop spans 15 amino acids.

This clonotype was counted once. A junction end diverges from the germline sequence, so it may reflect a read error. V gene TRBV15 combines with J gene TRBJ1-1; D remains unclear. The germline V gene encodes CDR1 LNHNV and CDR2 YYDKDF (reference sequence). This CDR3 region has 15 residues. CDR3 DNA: TGTGTCACCAGCAGAGTCGGCCCGAGAGGGACTGAAGCTTTCTTT. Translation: CVTSRVGPRGTEAFF.